This T cell receptor (beta chain) derives from a study of T cell repertoires in cytomegalovirus infection. CDR1 is SQVTM, CDR2 ANQGSEA, per germline. CDR3 length: 16 residues. Trimming cost V 8 bases and J 1 base, with 20 bases left between them. This clonotype was detected a few times. The antigen is not known. A single record per CDR3 protein comes from TCRdb applying MiXCR to the reads. The sample consists of fewer than 200,000 distinct CDR3 sequences, about a tenth of them appearing once. Study-wide points: Within the response measured ex vivo, HLA-C-restricted CMV-specific TCR beta clonotypes were dominant.

The V gene is TRBV29-1, the J gene TRBJ2-2; possibly TRBD1 or TRBD2 for D (5 bases each). What was sequenced was PBMCs. The clonotype comes from a human donor in good health (CMV status not recorded). Some clones in this sample may be carry-over from other donors' samples. The CDR3 nucleotides read TGCAGCTTTCTCCCCCCCGGGACCCAGAACACCGGGGAGCTGTTTTTT. Protein product: CSFLPPGTQNTGELFF.